This T cell receptor beta chain originates from a study of shared clonotypes between healthy human individuals (dated by TCRdb to the early 2020s). About the study as a whole: A couple of women and three men aged 18 to 49 years were included in the cohort. Blood TCR repertoires of about 5 healthy adults were deeply sequenced to estimate repertoire size and the extent of clonotype sharing between individuals. Different laboratories and diverse techniques were used to prepare libraries and sequence TCR repertoires, to increase sequencing depth and limit assay-specific biases. Leukapheresis yielded between about 0.85 and 9 billion PBMCs per donor. General study outcomes and caveats: The small number of donors limited the genetic and exposure-history diversity represented. Sampling was limited to blood, and TCR repertoires in tissue likely differ from TCR repertoires in blood. Based on pairwise subsampling, the degree of clonotype sharing among donors was expected to be affected by sequencing depth.

The donors were healthy, HIV-negative adults who had no recently reported acute infections or vaccinations. All donors were Caucasian adults living in Nashville, Tennessee, USA. For unsorted samples, around 90 million PBMCs were counted, and genomic DNA was extracted using the QIAamp DNA Blood Mini kit. Blood was collected by leukapheresis, and PBMCs were isolated by Ficoll-Histopaque density gradient centrifugation and then cryopreserved in liquid nitrogen vapor phase. CDR1 is given as SQVTM and CDR2 as ANQGSEA, both from the germline V gene. The CDR3 holds 13 amino acids from the cysteine to the phenylalanine. Only the CDR3 part of the read is kept: 39 bases, read in frame from the first base. Cut back by 1 base and 6 bases, the V and J ends lie 9 bases apart. Using the deep immunoSEQ assay, TCR CDR3 regions were amplified from genomic DNA by multiplex PCR. Extracted genomic DNA from each cell subset was distributed evenly across all wells of several immunoSEQ 96-well plates, and each plate was treated as a replicate. Each replicate PCR for unsorted PBMC received about 0.3 ug genomic DNA, equal to tens of thousands of T cell genomes. Ten immunoSEQ deep assay plates were used to sequence the unsorted PBMC genomic DNA. Purified libraries were measured with a Qubit 3.0 fluorometer, size-checked on a Bioanalyzer 2100, and measured again with the KAPA Library Quantification kit. A separate single-read 150-cycle Illumina NextSeq 550 flow cell was used to sequence each immunoSEQ 96-well plate. On the study's bioinformatics: Because only junctional sequences without quality scores were contained in the immunoSEQ output, filtering matching that applied to full-length reads could not be performed. Sequences were annotated with PyIR, a Python wrapper for IgBLAST v1.9, and V/J genes and CDR3 were assigned using IMGT germline references. Reads were filtered out if the reads had weak V/J assignments (E-value above 1e-6), no CDR3, stop codons, out-of-frame junctions, or ambiguous translated residues. V3J clonotypes were defined as sequences sharing the same inferred V gene, J gene, and CDR3 amino acid sequence. Percentage overlap between repertoires was calculated by dividing the number of shared unique clonotypes by the size of the smaller repertoire. Repertoire richness was assessed with RTK rarefaction, the Chao1 estimator, and Recon v2.1 estimates of unobserved clonotypes. This is the immuneACCESS table as TCRdb keeps it, with only in-frame sequences that have V and J called. A part of the clones is gone; compared with another copy, unresolved V genes explain less than half, and the rest is unexplained. That table gives V, J and clone size, and the DNA gave D and trimming. The sample table lists some 480,000 clones, 79% of them with a count of one. The ten most abundant clones make up about 12% of the sample.

Note on this clone: Its binding antigen is unknown. Within one base of it there is no much larger clone, and no base qualities were kept.

Material: PBMCs. The receptor comes from a woman between 40 and 55 years old in good health. Some clones in this sample may be carry-over from other donors' samples. The V gene is TRBV29-1 and the J gene is TRBJ2-2; tentative D gene TRBD1, with 6 bases matching. Here is the DNA: TGCAGCGTTGAAGTCGCAGGGGCCGGGGAGCTGTTTTTT. This translates into CSVEVAGAGELFF.